The present entry profiles one TCR beta chain with its context. Its antigen is unidentified. The data were obtained in a study of siplizumab effects on memory and regulatory T cells. The CDR3 extends over 14 amino acids. Trimming removed 1 base from V and 4 bases from J; junction bases left unmatched: 3. Per germline, CDR1 PRHDT and CDR2 FYEKMQ (reference sequence). Around 9.1 x 10^4 TCR templates per sample were assayed. Measured with immunoSEQ multiplex PCR; TCRdb has only the in-frame clones, and not every one. The sample lists 90,000 to 110,000 clones, 90% to 95% seen once, with under 0.75% in the top ten. General study results and limits: Memory cells seemed less diverse than naive T cells, which seemed major alloresponse contributors. Siplizumab significantly lowered the alloreactive sequences that could be traced to unstimulated CD4+ memory cells. Roughly 75-95% of proliferating clones (CD4+ or CD8+) could not be assigned a naive or memory phenotype.

Sequenced input: Tregs sorted from blood. This clonotype originated in a human donor in good health. The V and J genes are TRBV13 and TRBJ1-1, with 7 bases identical to TRBD1. The CDR3 bases are TGTGCCAGCAGCTTAGTGCAGGGGGGCACTGAAGCTTTCTTT. Residues: CASSLVQGGTEAFF. Drawing the rest from reference TRBV13 and TRBJ1-1, the complete variable domain is AAGVIQSPRHLIKEKRETATLKCYPIPRHDTVYWYQQGPGQDPQFLISFYEKMQSDKGSIPDRFSAQQFSDYHSELNMSSLELGDSALYFCASSLVQGGTEAFFGQGTRLTVV.